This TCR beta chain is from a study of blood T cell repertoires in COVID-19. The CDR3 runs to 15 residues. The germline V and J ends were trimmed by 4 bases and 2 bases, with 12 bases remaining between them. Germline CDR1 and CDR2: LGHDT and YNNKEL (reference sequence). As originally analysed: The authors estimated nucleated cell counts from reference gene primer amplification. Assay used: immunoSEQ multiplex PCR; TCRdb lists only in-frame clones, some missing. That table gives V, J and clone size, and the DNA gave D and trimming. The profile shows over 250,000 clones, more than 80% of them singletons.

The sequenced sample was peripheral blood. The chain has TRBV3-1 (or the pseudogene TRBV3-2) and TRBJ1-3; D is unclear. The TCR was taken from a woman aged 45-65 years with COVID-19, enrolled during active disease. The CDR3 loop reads CASSLTRPTGNTIYF. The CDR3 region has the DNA TGTGCCAGCAGCCTGACACGTCCCACTGGAAACACCATATATTTT.